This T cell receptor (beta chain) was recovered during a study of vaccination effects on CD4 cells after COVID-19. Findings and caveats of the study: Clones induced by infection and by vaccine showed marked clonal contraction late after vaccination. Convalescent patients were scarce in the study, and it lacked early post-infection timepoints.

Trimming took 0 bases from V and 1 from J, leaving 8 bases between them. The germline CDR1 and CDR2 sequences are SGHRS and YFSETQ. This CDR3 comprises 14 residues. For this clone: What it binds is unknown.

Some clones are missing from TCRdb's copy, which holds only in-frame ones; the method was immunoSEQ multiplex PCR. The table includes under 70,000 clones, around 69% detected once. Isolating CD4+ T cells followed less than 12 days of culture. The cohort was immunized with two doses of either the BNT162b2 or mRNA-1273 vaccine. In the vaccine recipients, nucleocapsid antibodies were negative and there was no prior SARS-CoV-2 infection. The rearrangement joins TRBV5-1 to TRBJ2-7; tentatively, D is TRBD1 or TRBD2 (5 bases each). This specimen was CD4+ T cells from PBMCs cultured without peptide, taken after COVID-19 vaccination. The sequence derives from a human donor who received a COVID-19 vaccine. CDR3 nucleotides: TGCGCCAGCAGCTTGGGGGGGATGTCCTACGAGCAGTACGTC. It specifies CASSLGGMSYEQYV.